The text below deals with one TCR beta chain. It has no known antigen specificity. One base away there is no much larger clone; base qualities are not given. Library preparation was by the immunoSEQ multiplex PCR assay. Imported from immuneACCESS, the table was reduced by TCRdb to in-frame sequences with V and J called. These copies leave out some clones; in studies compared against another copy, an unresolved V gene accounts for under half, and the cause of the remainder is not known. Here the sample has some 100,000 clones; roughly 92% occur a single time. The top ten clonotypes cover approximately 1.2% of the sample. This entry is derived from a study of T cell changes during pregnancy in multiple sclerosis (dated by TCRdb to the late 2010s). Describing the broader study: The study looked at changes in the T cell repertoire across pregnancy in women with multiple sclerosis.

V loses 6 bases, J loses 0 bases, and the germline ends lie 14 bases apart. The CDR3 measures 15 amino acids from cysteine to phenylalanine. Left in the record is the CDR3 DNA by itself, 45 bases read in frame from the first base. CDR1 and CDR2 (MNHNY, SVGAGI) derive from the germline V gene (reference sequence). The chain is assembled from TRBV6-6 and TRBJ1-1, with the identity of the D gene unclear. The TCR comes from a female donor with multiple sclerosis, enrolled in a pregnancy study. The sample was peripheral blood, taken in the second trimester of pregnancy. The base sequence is TGTGCCAGCAGCACGGAGCTGATAATGAACACTGAAGCTTTCTTT. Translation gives CASSTELIMNTEAFF.